Below are 28 T cell receptor beta chains sequenced from a single sample in a study of OX40 agonist ivuxolimab in advanced cancers. Sequenced by immunoSEQ multiplex PCR; TCRdb stores in-frame clones only, minus some. The sample yields some 50,000 clones, about 87% seen once. Material: CD4+ or CD8+ T cells sorted from blood, obtained in a trial of the OX40 agonist ivuxolimab. All receptors derive from an adult with an advanced solid tumor such as melanoma, head and neck, liver or kidney cancer.

The J gene is TRBJ1-6, the V gene TRBV5-6; possibly TRBD1 for D (6 bases). Germline lookup yields CDR1 SGHDT and CDR2 YYEEEE. This CDR3 region has 17 residues. V dropped 0 bases and J dropped 7 bases, with 17 bases sitting between them. CDR3 residues: CASSLDYGRGLNSPLHF. The CDR3 coding sequence is TGTGCCAGCAGCTTGGATTATGGCAGGGGCTTGAATTCACCCCTCCACTTT.

The V call is TRBV28, the J call TRBJ2-7; D is ambiguous. Germline loops: CDR1 MDHEN, CDR2 SYDVKM. Trimming shortened V by 5 bases and J by 4 bases, and 6 bases separated the two germline ends. The CDR3 is 11 amino acids. The CDR3 protein is CASSQPYEQYF. As DNA, the CDR3 is TGTGCCAGCAGTCAACCTTACGAGCAGTACTTC.

The J gene is TRBJ2-3, the V gene TRBV2; 7 bases agree with TRBD1. V shed 4 bases, J shed 2 bases, and the junction held 6 bases outside the gene matches. CDR1 and CDR2 (germline): SNHLY, FYNNEI. CDR3 length: 15 amino acids. The CDR3 is CASSVRDRHTDTQYF. The CDR3 DNA is TGTGCCAGCAGTGTTAGGGACAGACACACAGATACGCAGTATTTT.

The gene calls are TRBV27 and TRBJ1-1; D not resolved. The CDR3 has 13 residues. CDR1 and CDR2 from the germline V gene are MNHEY and SMNVEV (reference sequence). Trimming cost V 2 bases and J 0 bases, with 4 bases left between them. In DNA form, the CDR3 reads TGTGCCAGCAGTTTAGTCATGAACACTGAAGCTTTCTTT. Protein: CASSLVMNTEAFF.

The chain links TRBV7-3 to TRBJ2-1, with D possibly matching TRBD1 (6 bases). V dropped 2 bases and J dropped 4 bases, with 6 bases sitting between them. The CDR3 length is 13 residues. Germline assignment: CDR1 SGHTA and CDR2 FQGTGA. The chain's CDR3 is CASSLDRYNEQFF. The DNA of the CDR3 is TGTGCCAGCAGCTTAGACAGGTACAATGAGCAGTTCTTC.

This chain uses TRBV7-9 with TRBJ2-5; no reliable D call. Between the trimmed V and J ends, which lost 2 bases and 1 base, there was a span of 11 bases. The CDR3 has 15 amino acids. Germline V gene sequence: CDR1 SEHNR, CDR2 FQNEAQ (reference sequence). The CDR3, as DNA: TGTGCCAGCAGCTTAATGTCTGACTTCCAAGAGACCCAGTACTTC. Encoded protein: CASSLMSDFQETQYF. Using reference TRBV7-9 and TRBJ2-5 for the parts outside the CDR3, the full variable domain is DTGVSQNPRHKITKRGQNVTFRCDPISEHNRLYWYRQTLGQGPEFLTYFQNEAQLEKSRLLSDRFSAERPKGSFSTLEIQRTEQGDSAMYLCASSLMSDFQETQYFGPGTRLLVL.

This chain joins TRBV28 and TRBJ1-1; no clear D. Germline-derived CDR1 and CDR2 are MDHEN and SYDVKM. The ends were cut back, 1 base at V and 5 bases at J, with 14 bases in the middle. The CDR3 consists of 15 residues. The DNA for the CDR3 is TGTGCCAGCAGTTTATTGTACTCGGCGCGGACTGAAGCTTTCTTT. Translating gives CASSLLYSARTEAFF.

The chain employs TRBV14 and TRBJ2-7; tentatively, D is TRBD1 or TRBD2 (5 bases each). This CDR3 is 16 amino acids long. V dropped 4 bases and J dropped 9 bases, with 25 bases sitting between them. Germline lookup yields CDR1 SGHDN and CDR2 FVKESK. The CDR3 sequence: CASSRTPVMGVFGQYF. CDR3 nucleotides: TGTGCCAGCAGCCGTACCCCGGTCATGGGGGTTTTTGGGCAGTACTTC.

The chain couples TRBV19 to TRBJ2-7; D is possibly TRBD1 (7 bases). This CDR3 has 15 residues. Germline CDR1 and CDR2: LNHDA and SQIVND (reference sequence). V shed 6 bases and J shed 0 bases, with 15 bases lying between them. This CDR3 reads CASSPGQDYSYEQYF. In DNA, the CDR3 is TGTGCCAGTAGCCCCGGACAGGACTACTCCTACGAGCAGTACTTC.

There are many counts of this clone. The chain links TRBV2 to TRBJ2-3, with D possibly being TRBD2 (7 bases). Trimming shortened V by 6 bases and J by 3 bases, and 13 bases separated the two germline ends. This CDR3 is 14 amino acids long. Germline V gene data show CDR1 as SNHLY and CDR2 as FYNNEI. The CDR3 is CASRQGGATDTQYF. The CDR3 region has the DNA TGTGCCAGCAGGCAAGGGGGGGCTACAGATACGCAGTATTTT.

In regard to this clone: Other DNA sequences within the sample encode an identical CDR3. The chain is built from TRBV5-6 and TRBJ1-2; the D gene is possibly TRBD1 (5 bases). In germline, CDR1 is SGHDT, CDR2 YYEEEE. Trimming shortened V by 0 bases and J by 4 bases, and 7 bases separated the two germline ends. The CDR3 length is 13 residues. The CDR3 region has the DNA TGTGCCAGCAGCTTGGGTACAGGCTATGGCTACACCTTC. It codes for CASSLGTGYGYTF.

The J gene is TRBJ2-3, the V gene TRBV10-3; the match to TRBD1 covers 7 bases. The CDR3 length is 15 residues. The germline V gene encodes CDR1 ENHRY and CDR2 SYGVKD. With V trimmed by 1 base and J by 3 bases, 4 bases remained unmatched. This chain's CDR3 is CAISEYHRGTDTQYF. The CDR3 coding sequence is TGTGCCATCAGTGAGTACCACAGGGGTACAGATACGCAGTATTTT.

V is TRBV7-9 and J is TRBJ1-2; D unresolved. Germline V gene lookup returns CDR1 SEHNR and CDR2 FQNEAQ (reference sequence). The CDR3 extends over 11 amino acids. The V gene lost 5 bases and the J gene lost 1 base, with 2 bases spanning the gap. The CDR3 nucleotides are TGTGCCAGCAGCCTTAACTATGGCTACACCTTC. Its translation: CASSLNYGYTF.

As concerns this clone: In the same sample, other DNA sequences code for this CDR3. J is TRBJ1-5 and V is TRBV6-5; D is unresolved. The CDR3 is 13 amino acids. Germline CDR1 and CDR2: MNHEY and SVGAGI. Trimming left V 2 bases short and J 4 bases short, with 6 bases between. The CDR3 coding sequence is TGTGCCAGCAGTTACGGAGGGAATCAGCCCCAGCATTTT. This encodes CASSYGGNQPQHF.

The rearrangement links TRBV5-1 to TRBJ2-5, with D perhaps TRBD1 (5 bases). Near its end, the DNA agrees better with TRBJ2-7, so the J call may be wrong. The germline V gene encodes CDR1 SGHRS and CDR2 YFSETQ. CDR3 size: 15 residues. Here the CDR3 DNA reads TGCGCCAGCAGCTTGGACAGGCCCACCTCCTACGAGCAGTACTTC. This sequence encodes CASSLDRPTSYEQYF.

This clone occurred once. This chain links TRBV19 with TRBJ1-5; perhaps TRBD1 as D (5 bases). This CDR3 has 17 amino acids. Germline V gene lookup returns CDR1 LNHDA and CDR2 SQIVND (reference sequence). The germline V and J ends were trimmed by 4 bases and 1 base, with 17 bases remaining between them. The CDR3 loop reads CASSRPSGLRSNQPQHF. Written as DNA, the CDR3 is TGTGCCAGTAGTAGACCTTCAGGGTTACGAAGCAATCAGCCCCAGCATTTT.

This chain joins TRBV2 and TRBJ2-3; D is uncertain. CDR3 size: 11 residues. Germline V lookup: CDR1 SNHLY, CDR2 FYNNEI. Between the trimmed V and J ends, which lost 4 bases and 5 bases, there was a span of 4 bases. CDR3 region: CASSAIDTQYF. DNA for the CDR3: TGTGCCAGCAGTGCAATAGATACGCAGTATTTT.

This clone has only one observation. This chain's CDR3 is CAWSLTGYEQYF. CDR3 DNA: TGTGCCTGGAGTTTGACAGGCTACGAGCAGTACTTC. The J gene is TRBJ2-7, the V gene TRBV30; maybe TRBD1 (6 bases). V gave up 2 bases and J gave up 3 bases, with 8 bases separating them. Germline lookup yields CDR1 GTSNPN and CDR2 SVGIG (reference sequence). This CDR3 region has 12 residues. Full variable domain (remainder filled in from reference TRBV30 and TRBJ2-7): SQTIHQWPATLVQPVGSPLSLECTVEGTSNPNLYWYRQAAGRGLQLLFYSVGIGQISSEVPQNLSASRPQDRQFILSSKKLLLSDSGFYLCAWSLTGYEQYFGPGTRLTVT.

The chain carries TRBV7-9 and TRBJ1-6; D remains unclear. There are 15 residues in the CDR3. CDR1 and CDR2 from the germline V gene are SEHNR and FQNEAQ (reference sequence). Trimming cost V 4 bases and J 10 bases, with 17 bases left between them. The CDR3 region is CASSSPQGFESPLHF. CDR3 nucleotide sequence: TGTGCCAGCAGCTCTCCCCAAGGGTTCGAGTCACCCCTCCACTTT.

The rearrangement uses TRBV6-4 and TRBJ1-6, with no clear D. From germline, CDR1 is MRHNA and CDR2 SNTAGT. V was shortened by 6 bases and J by 6 bases, with 15 bases between the two germline ends. CDR3 length: 15 amino acids. CDR3 loop: CASSVDGYPNSPLHF. In nucleotides, the CDR3 is TGTGCCAGCAGCGTCGACGGCTATCCTAATTCACCCCTCCACTTT.

The rearrangement links TRBV28 to TRBJ2-7; D unresolved. With 4 bases removed from V and 4 bases from J, the gap between germline ends came to 8 bases. The CDR3 sequence is 12 residues long. Germline-derived CDR1 and CDR2 are MDHEN and SYDVKM. CDR3 amino acids: CASSSMGYEQYF. CDR3 in DNA: TGTGCCAGCAGTTCCATGGGGTACGAGCAGTACTTC.

The gene calls are TRBV27 and TRBJ2-1, with TRBD2 as a possible D gene (7 bases). The germline CDR1 and CDR2 sequences are MNHEY and SMNVEV (reference sequence). The CDR3 loop spans 15 amino acids. V lost 3 bases and J 8 bases, leaving 17 bases between the germline ends. The CDR3 here is CASSFGGPLGDEQFF. The CDR3 DNA reads TGTGCCAGCAGTTTCGGGGGGCCCCTCGGGGATGAGCAGTTCTTC.

V is TRBV18 and J is TRBJ1-2; D not resolved. Trimming shortened V by 2 bases and J by 3 bases, and 13 bases separated the two germline ends. Germline assignment: CDR1 KGHSH and CDR2 LQKENI. CDR3 length equals 15 residues. In nucleotides, the CDR3 is TGTGCCAGCTCACCAGGGCCTAACCAGGACTATGGCTACACCTTC. Translation gives CASSPGPNQDYGYTF.

The rearrangement uses TRBV29-1 and TRBJ1-2; D is possibly TRBD1 (6 bases). Germline V gives CDR1 SQVTM, CDR2 ANQGSEA. V shed 4 bases and J shed 2 bases, with 20 bases lying between them. CDR3 length: 16 residues. CDR3: CSVAQTGHPTNYGYTF. The DNA of the CDR3 is TGCAGCGTTGCACAGACAGGCCACCCAACAAACTATGGCTACACCTTC.

The chain carries TRBV30 and TRBJ1-1; D is unresolved. This CDR3 has 11 amino acids. Trimming removed 5 bases at V and 4 bases at J, with 8 bases between. Germline values: CDR1 GTSNPN, CDR2 SVGIG (reference sequence). The CDR3 nucleotides read TGTGCCTGGGGACGGAGCACTGAAGCTTTCTTT. This translates into CAWGRSTEAFF.

The J gene is TRBJ1-6, the V gene TRBV5-5; unclear D gene. The CDR3 is 16 amino acids. V was clipped by 1 base and J by 2 bases, with 10 bases between them. In germline, CDR1 is SGHKS, CDR2 YYEKEE (reference sequence). As DNA, the CDR3 is TGTGCCAGCAGCTTGCACTCCGGAGCCTATAATTCACCCCTCCACTTT. Translating it yields CASSLHSGAYNSPLHF.

The chain joins TRBV2 to TRBJ1-5, with D possibly TRBD1 on 5 matching bases. The CDR3 runs 15 residues. Trimming took off 8 bases at V and 1 base at J, with 15 bases between the two ends. Germline CDR1 SNHLY, CDR2 FYNNEI. CDR3 sequence (DNA): TGTGCCAGCCAAGAGGAGCCAGGGAGCAATCAGCCCCAGCATTTT. Translation gives CASQEEPGSNQPQHF.

This clone was observed a single time. This chain uses TRBV9 with TRBJ1-5; D remains ambiguous. CDR1 and CDR2 (germline): SGDLS, YYNGEE. V was cut by 7 bases and J by 5 bases, with 10 bases left in between. This CDR3 has 12 residues. Here the CDR3 reads CASPPKYQPQHF. The CDR3 DNA is TGTGCCAGCCCCCCTAAGTATCAGCCCCAGCATTTT.